The TCR beta chain under discussion was sequenced for a study of Ad26.COV2.S vaccination and SARS-CoV-2 variants. Across the whole study: Ad26.COV2.S shots went into the muscle once or twice, 56 days apart.

Treatment meaning: 19 received Ad26.COV2.S at low or high dose, single or two shots; about 5 received placebo; per-sample allocation not given. Day 63 following the first vaccine or placebo injection was when the samples were taken. Assay: immunoSEQ multiplex PCR; the TCRdb copy retains only in-frame clones and omits some. The sample includes about 400,000 clones, approximately 91% of them seen just once. Germline loops: CDR1 KGHSH, CDR2 LQKENI. V dropped 3 bases and J dropped 1; count of bases not matched to a gene: 4. This CDR3 is 15 amino acids long. The sequence was obtained from a person aged 18 to 65 who received the Ad26.COV2.S COVID-19 vaccine or a placebo. The rearrangement uses TRBV18 and TRBJ1-1, with 8 bases identical to TRBD1. The sequences come from peripheral blood, collected in a trial of Ad26.COV2.S vaccine versus placebo. The CDR3 spells CASSPRDRSNTEAFF. Here the CDR3 DNA reads TGTGCCAGCTCACCCCGGGACAGGTCGAACACTGAAGCTTTCTTT.